These 26 T cell receptor beta chains share one sample of origin, sequenced in a study of T cell changes during pregnancy in multiple sclerosis. Here immunoSEQ multiplex PCR was the method, and the copy in TCRdb shows in-frame clones only, minus some. Of about 67,000 clones listed, about 90% are singletons. The specimen was peripheral blood, collected after pregnancy. These receptors were taken from a female donor with multiple sclerosis, enrolled in a pregnancy study.

Only a few counts were recorded for this clone. V usage is TRBV13 and J usage is TRBJ1-1; 11 bases align to TRBD1. Germline CDR1 PRHDT, CDR2 FYEKMQ (reference sequence). The trim removed 0 bases at V and 4 bases at J, leaving 4 bases unmatched. The CDR3 totals 16 residues. Here the CDR3 reads CASSLGDRGRATEAFF. CDR3 bases: TGTGCCAGCAGCTTAGGGGACAGGGGGCGGGCCACTGAAGCTTTCTTT.

The chain uses TRBV6-1 and TRBJ2-7, with a weak D call TRBD2 (6 bases). CDR3 length equals 13 residues. Trimming cost V 3 bases and J 7 bases, with 13 bases left between them. Looked up from germline, CDR1 is MNHNS and CDR2 is SASEGT. CDR3 residues: CASSEEGKREQYF. The CDR3, as DNA: TGTGCCAGCAGTGAGGAGGGGAAGCGAGAGCAGTACTTC.

The V gene is TRBV5-1, the J gene TRBJ2-1; D is perhaps TRBD2 (5 bases). CDR1 is SGHRS and CDR2 is YFSETQ in the germline V gene. The CDR3 loop spans 14 amino acids. V dropped 2 bases and J dropped 0 bases, with 6 bases sitting between them. CDR3 nucleotides: TGCGCCAGCAGCTTAGGAGGCTCCTACAATGAGCAGTTCTTC. It encodes CASSLGGSYNEQFF.

V is TRBV5-4 and J is TRBJ2-5, with D unresolved. CDR3 length equals 14 residues. V was cut by 4 bases and J by 5 bases, with 15 bases left in between. The germline gives CDR1 SGHNT, CDR2 YYREEE (reference sequence). The CDR3 DNA reads as TGTGCCAGCAGCCCCCTGCCTGAACGGGAGACCCAGTACTTC. This codes for CASSPLPERETQYF.

The J gene is TRBJ1-4, the V gene TRBV4-1; D is possibly TRBD1 (5 bases). This CDR3 spans 14 amino acids. Trimming took off 4 bases at V and 10 bases at J, with 16 bases between the two ends. Germline values: CDR1 MGHRA, CDR2 YSYEKL. The CDR3 sequence: CASSRTGVNGKLFF. The CDR3 DNA is TGCGCCAGCAGCCGGACGGGGGTTAACGGAAAACTGTTTTTT.

The V and J genes are TRBV11-2 and TRBJ2-7; 7 bases agree with TRBD1. The J segment lost 5 bases and the V segment lost 7 bases, leaving 14 bases of the junction unmatched. The length of the CDR3 is 15 residues. Per the germline V gene, CDR1 is SGHAT and CDR2 is FQNNGV. CDR3 amino acids: CASTPLSGTAHEQYF. CDR3 DNA sequence: TGTGCCAGCACCCCCCTGTCCGGGACAGCCCACGAGCAGTACTTC.

This sequence joins TRBV19 and TRBJ2-7; a weak D match, TRBD2 (6 bases). The germline CDR1 and CDR2 sequences are LNHDA and SQIVND (reference sequence). Between the trimmed V and J ends, which lost 4 bases and 2 bases, there was a span of 15 bases. The CDR3 length is 15 residues. The CDR3 nucleotides read TGTGCCAGTAGTAATCAAGGGACTTCGACCTACGAGCAGTACTTC. It codes for CASSNQGTSTYEQYF. The variable domain in full, with the rest retrieved from reference TRBV19 and TRBJ2-7, is DGGITQSPKYLFRKEGQNVTLSCEQNLNHDAMYWYRQDPGQGLRLIYYSQIVNDFQKGDIAEGYSVSREKKESFPLTVTSAQKNPTAFYLCASSNQGTSTYEQYFGPGTRLTVT.

J is TRBJ2-3 and V is TRBV28; the match to TRBD2 covers 8 bases. Per germline, CDR1 MDHEN and CDR2 SYDVKM. The CDR3 runs 20 residues. The junction had 18 bases not matched to a gene; V was cut back by 3 bases and J by 1 base. Here the CDR3 DNA reads TGTGCCAGCAGTTTCAACTTTCAGTTATATACTAGCGGTCGCACAGATACGCAGTATTTT. Protein: CASSFNFQLYTSGRTDTQYF. The variable domain in full, completed from reference TRBV28 and TRBJ2-3, reads DVKVTQSSRYLVKRTGEKVFLECVQDMDHENMFWYRQDPGLGLRLIYFSYDVKMKEKGDIPEGYSVSREKKERFSLILESASTNQTSMYLCASSFNFQLYTSGRTDTQYFGPGTRLTVL.

This chain joins TRBV5-1 and TRBJ2-5; 8 nucleotides line up with TRBD1. Unmatched junction bases numbered 7, after V lost 4 bases and J lost 5 bases. The CDR3 runs 14 residues. Germline lookup yields CDR1 SGHRS and CDR2 YFSETQ. CDR3 region: CASSIQGVVETQYF. DNA of the CDR3: TGCGCCAGCAGCATACAGGGGGTCGTGGAGACCCAGTACTTC.

This rearrangement joins TRBV23-1 to TRBJ1-3; 10 positions agree with TRBD1. TRBV23-1 is assigned to the ORF class and has an uncertain function. The CDR3 covers 15 residues. The J segment lost 2 bases and the V segment lost 3 bases, leaving 1 base of the junction unmatched. The CDR3 is CASSHGTGAGNTIYF. Here the CDR3 DNA reads TGCGCCAGCAGTCACGGGACAGGGGCTGGAAACACCATATATTTT.

The V call is TRBV11-3, the J call TRBJ2-3; D not resolved. CDR1 SGHNT and CDR2 YENEEA come from the germline V gene. The V end was cut by 0 bases, the J end by 4 bases, with 5 bases between. The CDR3 runs 13 residues. Here the CDR3 reads CASSLDPADTQYF. The CDR3 DNA sequence: TGTGCCAGCAGCTTAGACCCCGCAGATACGCAGTATTTT. Using reference TRBV11-3 and TRBJ2-3 for the parts outside the CDR3, the full variable domain is EAGVVQSPRYKIIEKKQPVAFWCNPISGHNTLYWYLQNLGQGPELLIRYENEEAVDDSQLPKDRFSAERLKGVDSTLKIQPAELGDSAVYLCASSLDPADTQYFGPGTRLTVL.

The V and J genes are TRBV7-9 and TRBJ2-2; D call uncertain. This CDR3 contains 12 residues. Germline V lookup: CDR1 SEHNR, CDR2 FQNEAQ (reference sequence). The V end was cut by 1 base, the J end by 6 bases, with 3 bases between. The CDR3, as DNA: TGTGCCAGCAGCTTAGGAGCCGGGGAGCTGTTTTTT. This encodes CASSLGAGELFF.

The gene calls are TRBV4-1 and TRBJ1-1, with TRBD1 identical over 8 bases. Germline lookup yields CDR1 MGHRA and CDR2 YSYEKL. This CDR3 has 15 residues. Trimming cost V 0 bases and J 8 bases; bases outside gene matches: 8. CDR3 residues: CASSQENRGGMEAFF. CDR3 DNA: TGCGCCAGCAGCCAAGAGAACAGGGGGGGGATGGAAGCTTTCTTT.

This clone was seen a single time. The chain has TRBV14 and TRBJ2-7; possible D gene TRBD2, 6 bases. The CDR3 extends over 12 amino acids. Germline V CDR1 and CDR2: SGHDN, FVKESK. V lost 6 bases, J lost 1 base, and 7 bases lay in between. In DNA form, the CDR3 reads TGTGCCAGCAGGGGGACTTCCTACGAGCAGTACTTC. This codes for CASRGTSYEQYF.

Only a few counts were recorded for this clone. The chain recombines TRBV14 with TRBJ2-3, with D perhaps matching TRBD1 (6 bases). The CDR3 consists of 14 residues. Per the germline V gene, CDR1 is SGHDN and CDR2 is FVKESK. Trimming shortened V by 0 bases and J by 8 bases, and 12 bases separated the two germline ends. In DNA form, the CDR3 reads TGTGCCAGCAGCCAAGATGAACAGGGTGGTACGCAGTATTTT. Amino acids: CASSQDEQGGTQYF.

The chain recombines TRBV19 with TRBJ1-3; D remains ambiguous. Trimming took off 5 bases at V and 3 bases at J, with 11 bases between the two ends. Germline V CDR1 and CDR2: LNHDA, SQIVND (reference sequence). CDR3 size: 14 residues. The CDR3 protein is CASSQTADGNTIYF. CDR3 DNA sequence: TGTGCCAGTAGTCAGACCGCGGATGGAAACACCATATATTTT. Drawing the rest from reference TRBV19 and TRBJ1-3, the complete variable domain is DGGITQSPKYLFRKEGQNVTLSCEQNLNHDAMYWYRQDPGQGLRLIYYSQIVNDFQKGDIAEGYSVSREKKESFPLTVTSAQKNPTAFYLCASSQTADGNTIYFGEGSWLTVV.

The chain links TRBV10-3 to TRBJ1-2, with 7 bases lining up with TRBD1. CDR3 length equals 13 residues. Looked up from germline, CDR1 is ENHRY and CDR2 is SYGVKD. V lost 7 bases to trimming and J lost 5 bases; unmatched junction nucleotides: 7. CDR3 nucleotides: TGTGCCATCACCGGACAGGAGCTATATGGCTACACCTTC. Translating it yields CAITGQELYGYTF.

This clone was found a few times. The gene calls are TRBV9 and TRBJ1-4; 7 nucleotides line up with TRBD1. The CDR3 is 16 amino acids. With V trimmed by 3 bases and J by 4 bases, 9 bases remained unmatched. CDR1 is SGDLS, CDR2 YYNGEE, per germline. The CDR3 reads CASSAHFGTDNEKLFF. CDR3 bases: TGTGCCAGCAGCGCGCACTTCGGGACAGATAATGAAAAACTGTTTTTT.

The V call is TRBV30, the J call TRBJ1-5; 11 bases line up with TRBD1. Looked up from germline, CDR1 is GTSNPN and CDR2 is SVGIG (reference sequence). The J segment lost 4 bases and the V segment lost 2 bases, leaving 4 bases of the junction unmatched. The CDR3 has 15 residues. Here the CDR3 DNA reads TGTGCCTGGAGTCGGGACAGGGGGTTAAATCAGCCCCAGCATTTT. Encoded protein: CAWSRDRGLNQPQHF.

The genes are TRBV9 and TRBJ2-1; 7 bases map to TRBD2. J gave up 4 bases and V 4 bases, and 8 bases lay outside the gene matches. The CDR3 sequence is 15 residues long. Germline V CDR1 and CDR2: SGDLS, YYNGEE. The CDR3 here is CASSLYGGSYNEQFF. CDR3 in DNA: TGTGCCAGCAGCCTTTACGGCGGGAGTTACAATGAGCAGTTCTTC. Based on the CDR3 plus reference TRBV9 and TRBJ2-1, the full variable domain is DSGVTQTPKHLITATGQRVTLRCSPRSGDLSVYWYQQSLDQGLQFLIQYYNGEERAKGNILERFSAQQFPDLHSELNLSSLELGDSALYFCASSLYGGSYNEQFFGPGTRLTVL.

This chain uses TRBV4-2 with TRBJ2-1, with TRBD2 matching 9 bases. The CDR3 is made up of 16 amino acids. V gave up 1 base and J gave up 5 bases; unmatched junction bases: 6. Germline assignment: CDR1 LGHNA and CDR2 YNFKEQ. CDR3 nucleotide sequence: TGTGCCAGCAGCCAAGTAAGACTAGCGGAAAACAATGAGCAGTTCTTC. Translation: CASSQVRLAENNEQFF.

This clone occurred a few times. J is TRBJ1-1 and V is TRBV7-9; TRBD1 might be the D (6 bases). The CDR3 covers 14 residues. V lost 1 base and J 4 bases, leaving 10 bases between the germline ends. In germline, CDR1 is SEHNR, CDR2 FQNEAQ (reference sequence). CDR3 nucleotides: TGTGCCAGCAGCTTAGGTACAGGGTCCACTGAAGCTTTCTTT. Protein sequence: CASSLGTGSTEAFF.

This chain connects TRBV11-3 to TRBJ2-2; D is uncertain. Germline CDR1 is SGHNT and CDR2 is YENEEA. There are 15 residues in the CDR3. The V gene lost 2 bases and the J gene lost 1 base, with 8 bases spanning the gap. Here the CDR3 DNA reads TGTGCCAGCAGCTTATCCCCAGGGAACACCGGGGAGCTGTTTTTT. Amino acids: CASSLSPGNTGELFF.

The chain links TRBV23-1 to TRBJ1-2; 10 positions match TRBD1. TRBV23-1 is classed as an ORF, of uncertain function. V trimming: 1 base; J trimming: 5 bases; junction bases outside the gene matches: 7. This CDR3 is built from 16 residues. The CDR3: CASSQFGTGEEYGYTF. The CDR3 nucleotides are TGCGCCAGCAGTCAATTTGGGACAGGGGAGGAGTATGGCTACACCTTC.

This clone was counted a single time. The V gene is TRBV10-3, the J gene TRBJ2-2; 13 nucleotides line up with TRBD2. The CDR3 has 16 amino acids. The V gene end was trimmed by 10 bases and the J gene end by 3 bases; junction bases not matched to a gene: 8. Germline lookup yields CDR1 ENHRY and CDR2 SYGVKD. CDR3 protein: CATQLGLAGHTGELFF. The CDR3 DNA sequence: TGTGCCACTCAACTGGGACTAGCGGGGCACACCGGGGAGCTGTTTTTT.

This sequence joins TRBV18 and TRBJ2-7, with 9 bases identical to TRBD2. Germline CDR1 is KGHSH and CDR2 is LQKENI. V lost 4 bases and J lost 3; bases outside the gene matches: 7. This CDR3 comprises 15 residues. The CDR3 spells CASSRGAGGFYEQYF. Here the CDR3 DNA reads TGTGCCAGCTCACGAGGAGCGGGAGGCTTCTACGAGCAGTACTTC.